A selection of T cell receptor beta chains follows, all from one sample in a study of blood T cell repertoires in COVID-19. The data were produced by immunoSEQ multiplex PCR, yet TCRdb's version contains in-frame clones alone and is incomplete. The sample contains around 190,000 clones, more than 80% of which appear only once. Source material: peripheral blood. The receptors originated from a woman aged 55-70 years with acute or convalescent COVID-19. CDR3s include the opening cysteine and the closing phenylalanine or tryptophan.

CDR3 protein: CASSSLIGSETQYF; V gene: TRBV28; CDR3 length: 14
CDR3 protein: CSVDGLSGSSDTQYF; V gene: TRBV29-1; CDR3 length: 15
CDR3 protein: CSVAPVAGGVTDTQYF; V gene: TRBV29-1; CDR3 length: 16
CDR3 protein: CASSPLARATTGELFF; V gene: TRBV5-1; CDR3 length: 16
CDR3 protein: CASSQEPGLAREQYF; V gene: TRBV5-4; CDR3 length: 15
CDR3 protein: CASSRFEGANQPQHF; V gene: TRBV27; CDR3 length: 15
CDR3 protein: CASSLYTGEEAFF; V gene: TRBV5-1; CDR3 length: 13
CDR3 protein: CASSLLAGEGNEQFF; V gene: TRBV27; CDR3 length: 15
CDR3 protein: CASSVAGLALGTGELFF; V gene: TRBV9; CDR3 length: 17
CDR3 protein: CASSFAGGHNFYEQYF; V gene: TRBV28; CDR3 length: 16
CDR3 protein: CASSSRDRRNSPLHF; V gene: TRBV7-9; CDR3 length: 15
CDR3 protein: CASSPRGSGRGETQYF; V gene: TRBV11-2; CDR3 length: 16
CDR3 protein: CSARVNTEAFF; V gene: TRBV20-1; CDR3 length: 11
CDR3 protein: CASSADRAQETQYF; V gene: TRBV2; CDR3 length: 14
CDR3 protein: CAISTTDTQYF; V gene: TRBV10-3; CDR3 length: 11
CDR3 protein: CASSPTSGVVYEQFF; V gene: TRBV5-1; CDR3 length: 15
CDR3 protein: CASSLDSANYGYTF; V gene: TRBV5-1; CDR3 length: 14
CDR3 protein: CASTRGPGGNEKLFF; V gene: TRBV5-5; CDR3 length: 15
CDR3 protein: CAWSVKGQGLVNEQFF; V gene: TRBV30; CDR3 length: 16
CDR3 protein: CASSRQGYEQFF; V gene: TRBV2; CDR3 length: 12
CDR3 protein: CASSSFPAGGRFKYF; V gene: TRBV28; CDR3 length: 15
CDR3 protein: CASSRPLGTATSNTGELFF; V gene: TRBV4-1; CDR3 length: 19